Below, 14 T cell receptor beta chains from the same sample are listed, as sequenced in a study of blood T cell repertoires in COVID-19. Clones were sequenced by immunoSEQ multiplex PCR, and TCRdb holds only the in-frame ones, with some missing. The table has 90,000 to 100,000 clones, about 80% seen once. Source material: peripheral blood. Receptors originate from a man in his sixties with acute or convalescent COVID-19.

The chain recombines TRBV7-2 with TRBJ1-3; tentative D call: TRBD1 (5 bases). This CDR3 region has 15 residues. Per the germline V gene, CDR1 is SGHTA and CDR2 is FQGNSA. The V and J ends lost 1 base and 2 bases respectively, with 9 bases between them. DNA of the CDR3: TGTGCCAGCAGCTTAGGCAGGGTGACTGGAAACACCATATATTTT. It specifies CASSLGRVTGNTIYF.

This chain joins TRBV9 and TRBJ2-5, with a weak D call TRBD2 (5 bases). Between the trimmed V and J ends, which lost 0 bases and 1 base, there was a span of 13 bases. From germline, CDR1 is SGDLS and CDR2 YYNGEE. The CDR3 is 16 residues long. The CDR3 reads CASSVGERGGQETQYF. DNA of the CDR3: TGTGCCAGCAGCGTAGGGGAGCGCGGAGGCCAAGAGACCCAGTACTTC.

The chain uses TRBV19 and TRBJ2-7, with 7 bases lining up with TRBD1. The CDR3 length is 14 residues. V was pared by 6 bases and J by 7 bases, with 12 bases of the junction left unmatched. The germline V gene has CDR1 LNHDA and CDR2 SQIVND (reference sequence). CDR3 sequence: CASSIQGVEGEQYF. The CDR3 DNA is TGTGCCAGTAGCATCCAGGGGGTCGAAGGGGAGCAGTACTTC.

The chain has TRBV5-5 and TRBJ2-1, with 8 bases identical to TRBD1. CDR1 is SGHKS, CDR2 YYEKEE, per germline (reference sequence). CDR3 length: 14 amino acids. The J segment lost 10 bases and the V segment lost 4 bases, leaving 10 bases of the junction unmatched. The DNA of the CDR3 is TGTGCCAGCAGCGGACAATCAGGGGGCTGGGAGCAGTTCTTC. It encodes CASSGQSGGWEQFF. The complete variable domain, with remaining parts taken from reference TRBV5-5 and TRBJ2-1, reads DAGVTQSPTHLIKTRGQQVTLRCSPISGHKSVSWYQQVLGQGPQFIFQYYEKEERGRGNFPDRFSARQFPNYSSELNVNALLLGDSALYLCASSGQSGGWEQFFGPGTRLTVL.

The rearrangement joins TRBV20-1 to TRBJ2-5; 8 positions match TRBD1. Trimming removed 3 bases from V and 5 bases from J; junction bases left unmatched: 11. This CDR3 spans 15 amino acids. Germline-derived CDR1 and CDR2 are DFQATT and SNEGSKA (reference sequence). The CDR3 spells CSASDAQGARETQYF. CDR3 nucleotide sequence: TGCAGTGCTAGTGATGCTCAGGGGGCAAGGGAGACCCAGTACTTC.

This chain connects TRBV7-9 to TRBJ2-7, with TRBD1 matching 8 bases. The CDR3 runs to 15 residues. The ends lost 2 bases at V and 2 bases at J; junction bases unmatched: 5. Germline CDR1 and CDR2: SEHNR and FQNEAQ (reference sequence). In nucleotides, the CDR3 is TGTGCCAGCAGCTTATTTCGGGACAGGACCTACGAGCAGTACTTC. This sequence encodes CASSLFRDRTYEQYF. The variable domain in full, completed from reference TRBV7-9 and TRBJ2-7, reads DTGVSQNPRHKITKRGQNVTFRCDPISEHNRLYWYRQTLGQGPEFLTYFQNEAQLEKSRLLSDRFSAERPKGSFSTLEIQRTEQGDSAMYLCASSLFRDRTYEQYFGPGTRLTVT.

J is TRBJ1-6 and V is TRBV23-1; D gene ambiguous. TRBV23-1 is placed among ORFs of uncertain function. The CDR3 consists of 17 residues. V lost 3 bases, J lost 1 base, and 13 bases lay in between. The CDR3 sequence: CASSQPREKSYNSPLHF. The CDR3 region has the DNA TGCGCCAGCAGTCAGCCTAGGGAGAAGTCCTATAATTCACCCCTCCACTTT.

This chain uses TRBV6-6 with TRBJ2-5, with D possibly matching TRBD2 (7 bases). Per the germline V gene, CDR1 is MNHNY and CDR2 is SVGAGI (reference sequence). Trimming took 2 bases from V and 7 from J, leaving 20 bases between them. The CDR3 has 16 amino acids. CDR3 loop: CASSYAGAWLGGTQYF. CDR3 in DNA: TGTGCCAGCAGTTACGCGGGGGCCTGGCTGGGGGGGACCCAGTACTTC.

CDR3 in amino acids: CASMLFDRNPQETQYF. CDR3 DNA sequence: TGTGCCAGCATGCTCTTTGACAGGAATCCGCAAGAGACCCAGTACTTC. The chain has TRBV2 and TRBJ2-5; tentatively, D is TRBD1 (6 bases). This CDR3 contains 16 residues. Trimming removed 7 bases at V and 2 bases at J, with 20 bases between. Germline lookup yields CDR1 SNHLY and CDR2 FYNNEI.

The chain recombines TRBV11-1 with TRBJ1-1, with 10 positions matching TRBD1. Per germline, CDR1 SGHAT and CDR2 FQDESV (reference sequence). The V gene end was trimmed by 1 base and the J gene end by 4 bases; junction bases not matched to a gene: 3. The CDR3 runs to 15 residues. In DNA, the CDR3 is TGTGCCAGCAGCTTAGTGGGACAGGGGCCCACTGAAGCTTTCTTT. Amino acids: CASSLVGQGPTEAFF.

This chain joins TRBV18 and TRBJ1-6; tentatively, D is TRBD1 (5 bases). Trimming took off 6 bases at V and 7 bases at J, with 22 bases between the two ends. This CDR3 contains 17 residues. The germline V gene has CDR1 KGHSH and CDR2 LQKENI. CDR3 sequence reads: CASSERASRGGNSPLHF. The CDR3 nucleotides are TGTGCCAGCTCCGAGCGGGCCTCCCGGGGGGGAAATTCACCCCTCCACTTT.

The V call is TRBV25-1, the J call TRBJ2-1; 7 bases are a match to TRBD1. The CDR3 contains 15 residues. V shed 3 bases and J 7 bases; nucleotides not matched to a gene: 9. CDR1 MGHDK and CDR2 SYGVNS come from the germline V gene. Here the CDR3 reads CASSDSREQGNEQFF. In DNA form, the CDR3 reads TGTGCCAGCAGTGATAGTAGAGAACAGGGGAATGAGCAGTTCTTC.

This clone was seen just once. The sample contains more than one DNA sequence encoding this CDR3. This rearrangement joins TRBV30 to TRBJ2-4; no firm D call. CDR1 is GTSNPN and CDR2 is SVGIG in the germline V gene (reference sequence). The CDR3 extends over 12 amino acids. Trimming pared 1 base from V and 3 bases from J, leaving 4 bases between. CDR3 loop: CAWSAGKNIQYF. The CDR3 DNA sequence: TGTGCCTGGAGTGCGGGCAAAAACATTCAGTACTTC.

The chain recombines TRBV5-6 with TRBJ1-2; D remains ambiguous. CDR3 length equals 12 residues. Germline-derived CDR1 and CDR2 are SGHDT and YYEEEE. Trimming left V 2 bases short and J 8 bases short, with 10 bases between. The CDR3 here is CASSFGSGGYTF. The CDR3 DNA sequence: TGTGCCAGCAGCTTCGGATCGGGGGGCTACACCTTC. Full variable domain (missing parts from reference TRBV5-6 and TRBJ1-2): DAGVTQSPTHLIKTRGQQVTLRCSPKSGHDTVSWYQQALGQGPQFIFQYYEEEERQRGNFPDRFSGHQFPNYSSELNVNALLLGDSALYLCASSFGSGGYTFGSGTRLTVV.